This T cell receptor (beta chain) is from a study of monozygotic twins with inflammatory bowel disease. Researchers used template switching to add UMIs featuring a 6-nucleotide sample barcode. Reanalyzing the 5' RACE reads, TCRdb keeps one entry per CDR3 protein, without DNA. The repertoire table contains 150,000 or so distinct CDR3 sequences. Blood samples measuring approximately 2.3 ml were taken per donor. Source material: blood. The clonotype comes from a human donor with ulcerative colitis or Crohn's disease, or a healthy co-twin of an affected twin (not recorded which).

CDR3 amino acids: CASSFGDRANEQYF. The rearrangement uses TRBV5-1 and TRBJ2-7; TCRdb's D call, TRBD1, is unchecked because there is no DNA. CDR3 size: 14 residues. The V gene's germline CDR1 is SGHRS and CDR2 YFSETQ.